The 21 T cell receptor beta chains below were found in one sample sequenced in a study of B cell selection in AIRE deficiency. TCRdb's table, derived via immunoSEQ multiplex PCR, lists solely in-frame clones and lacks some. The sample yields 20,000 to 25,000 clones, approximately 96% seen once. The sorted conventional CD4 T cells were gated as CD4+CD127+. Sequencing was performed on conventional CD4+ T cells sorted from PBMCs. All receptors derive from a human donor with AIRE deficiency.

This clone was detected once. The chain is built from TRBV7-2 and TRBJ2-7; D not certain. V lost 1 base and J lost 2, with 12 bases in between. Germline CDR1 is SGHTA and CDR2 is FQGNSA. CDR3 size: 15 residues. The CDR3, as DNA: TGTGCCAGCAGCTTAGGAGGCGTGAAAACCTACGAGCAGTACTTC. Encoded protein: CASSLGGVKTYEQYF. Full variable domain (rest looked up from reference TRBV7-2 and TRBJ2-7): GAGVSQSPSNKVTEKGKDVELRCDPISGHTALYWYRQSLGQGLEFLIYFQGNSAPDKSGLPSDRFSAERTGGSVSTLTIQRTQQEDSAVYLCASSLGGVKTYEQYFGPGTRLTVT.

In this sample, this clone turned up a few times. This chain joins TRBV6-1 and TRBJ1-5, with 11 bases that match TRBD1. The trim removed 6 bases at V and 8 bases at J, leaving 3 bases unmatched. CDR3 size: 13 residues. CDR1 is MNHNS, CDR2 SASEGT, per germline. CDR3 nucleotide sequence: TGTGCCAGCAGGGACAGGGGGCCGGAGCCCCAGCATTTT. Translation: CASRDRGPEPQHF.

V and J are TRBV19 and TRBJ2-4, with D possibly TRBD2 on 5 matching bases. This CDR3 is built from 13 residues. Germline assignment: CDR1 LNHDA and CDR2 SQIVND (reference sequence). V was clipped by 6 bases and J by 4 bases, with 10 bases between them. DNA for the CDR3: TGTGCCAGTAGAGGCGGAGGTAAAAACATTCAGTACTTC. This translates into CASRGGGKNIQYF.

V is TRBV2 and J is TRBJ1-1, with D unresolved. Trimming took 5 bases from V and 1 from J, leaving 11 bases between them. The germline CDR1 and CDR2 sequences are SNHLY and FYNNEI. This CDR3 comprises 14 residues. The CDR3 bases are TGTGCCAGCAGTCTCTTGGGCAGGAACACTGAAGCTTTCTTT. Amino acid sequence: CASSLLGRNTEAFF.

The V gene is TRBV7-2, the J gene TRBJ2-7; possibly TRBD1 for D (6 bases). Germline V gene lookup returns CDR1 SGHTA and CDR2 FQGNSA. The V gene lost 0 bases and the J gene lost 0 bases, with 9 bases spanning the gap. This CDR3 spans 15 amino acids. CDR3 amino acids: CASSLARDTSYEQYF. The DNA of the CDR3 is TGTGCCAGCAGCTTAGCGAGGGACACCTCCTACGAGCAGTACTTC.

The CDR3, as DNA: TGCGCCAGCAGCCTCTGGGGGGGGGCCGTAGGTGGCTACACCTTC. The encoded protein is CASSLWGGAVGGYTF. The rearrangement links TRBV4-1 to TRBJ1-2; D is possibly TRBD1 (6 bases). This CDR3 region has 15 residues. Looked up from germline, CDR1 is MGHRA and CDR2 is YSYEKL. V was cut by 4 bases and J by 7 bases, with 19 bases left in between.

This chain uses TRBV27 with TRBJ1-2, with TRBD1 as a possible D gene (5 bases). Between the trimmed V and J ends, which lost 2 bases and 6 bases, there was a span of 13 bases. Germline V gene sequence: CDR1 MNHEY, CDR2 SMNVEV (reference sequence). The CDR3 runs 14 residues. DNA for the CDR3: TGTGCCAGCAGTTTAGCTTCCAGGGCTCATGGCTACACCTTC. It specifies CASSLASRAHGYTF.

The chain recombines TRBV5-1 with TRBJ1-5; D not resolved. Germline values: CDR1 SGHRS, CDR2 YFSETQ. V gave up 0 bases and J gave up 0 bases, with 10 bases separating them. This CDR3 contains 16 residues. In nucleotides, the CDR3 is TGCGCCAGCAGCTTGGGGATCGCATCTAGCAATCAGCCCCAGCATTTT. This codes for CASSLGIASSNQPQHF.

The chain links TRBV5-6 to TRBJ1-2, with D possibly being TRBD1 (5 bases). Germline V gene lookup returns CDR1 SGHDT and CDR2 YYEEEE. Trimming removed 1 base at V and 4 bases at J, with 17 bases between. The CDR3 totals 16 residues. The CDR3 nucleotides read TGTGCCAGCAGCTTGCTCCCTCTCGGGGGAACCTATGGCTACACCTTC. This encodes CASSLLPLGGTYGYTF.

The chain links TRBV2 to TRBJ1-5; D not certain. The CDR3 has 12 amino acids. The V gene lost 3 bases and the J gene lost 5 bases, with 5 bases spanning the gap. Germline V gives CDR1 SNHLY, CDR2 FYNNEI. The CDR3, as DNA: TGTGCCAGCAGTGAGAGCTATCAGCCCCAGCATTTT. It translates to CASSESYQPQHF. Combining the CDR3 with reference TRBV2 and TRBJ1-5 gives the whole variable domain EPEVTQTPSHQVTQMGQEVILRCVPISNHLYFYWYRQILGQKVEFLVSFYNNEISEKSEIFDDQFSVERPDGSNFTLKIRSTKLEDSAMYFCASSESYQPQHFGDGTRLSIL.

This chain joins TRBV5-6 and TRBJ1-2; D ambiguous. The germline CDR1 and CDR2 sequences are SGHDT and YYEEEE. V shed 0 bases and J shed 3 bases, with 12 bases lying between them. This CDR3 has 15 residues. The CDR3 nucleotides are TGTGCCAGCAGCTTGGCAGGAGTTAGGGACTATGGCTACACCTTC. Its translation is CASSLAGVRDYGYTF.

J is TRBJ2-7 and V is TRBV11-2; D gene uncertain. Trimming pared 5 bases from V and 0 bases from J, leaving 17 bases between. CDR3 length: 16 residues. CDR1 is SGHAT, CDR2 FQNNGV, per germline. The CDR3 protein is CASSLSSSWSSYEQYF. The CDR3 nucleotides read TGTGCCAGCAGCCTTAGTAGTTCCTGGAGCTCCTACGAGCAGTACTTC.

The chain combines TRBV12-5 with TRBJ1-2; tentative D call: TRBD1 (6 bases). Germline V gene data show CDR1 as LGHNT and CDR2 as FRNRAP. The CDR3 contains 12 residues. The CDR3 region is CAPRRGYYGYTF. In DNA form, the CDR3 reads TGTGCCCCTCGCAGGGGTTACTATGGCTACACCTTC.

CDR3 nucleotide sequence: TGTGCCAGCAGCCAGGACAGGGCCGGCGGCTACACCTTC. It yields the protein CASSQDRAGGYTF. V gene TRBV7-3 combines with J gene TRBJ1-2, with 8 bases matching TRBD1. The CDR3 spans 13 residues. V lost 5 bases, J lost 8 bases, and 7 bases stayed unmatched. Germline values: CDR1 SGHTA, CDR2 FQGTGA.

This chain joins TRBV9 and TRBJ2-7; 11 nucleotides line up with TRBD1. This CDR3 contains 14 residues. After removal of 4 bases from V and 5 bases from J, the junction contained 5 bases not matched to a gene. Germline V gene data show CDR1 as SGDLS and CDR2 as YYNGEE. The CDR3 DNA reads as TGTGCCAGCAGCCCGGACAGGGGGCACGACGAGCAGTACTTC. It translates to CASSPDRGHDEQYF. Complete variable domain (other parts from reference TRBV9 and TRBJ2-7): DSGVTQTPKHLITATGQRVTLRCSPRSGDLSVYWYQQSLDQGLQFLIQYYNGEERAKGNILERFSAQQFPDLHSELNLSSLELGDSALYFCASSPDRGHDEQYFGPGTRLTVT.

This clone was found once. The chain links TRBV4-2 to TRBJ2-5, with 7 bases matching TRBD2. Per the germline V gene, CDR1 is LGHNA and CDR2 is YNFKEQ. CDR3 length: 14 amino acids. With V trimmed by 0 bases and J by 5 bases, 3 bases remained unmatched. The CDR3, as DNA: TGTGCCAGCAGCCAAGAATCACTAGCGGAGACCCAGTACTTC. Translation: CASSQESLAETQYF.

The chain is built from TRBV7-8 and TRBJ2-3; 7 bases align to TRBD1. From germline, CDR1 is SGHVS and CDR2 FQNEAQ. The CDR3 contains 13 residues. V lost 4 bases, J lost 7 bases, and 5 bases stayed unmatched. The CDR3 spells CASSWDRGNTQYF. CDR3 coding DNA: TGTGCCAGCAGCTGGGACAGAGGGAATACGCAGTATTTT.

This clone was observed once. V usage is TRBV7-9 and J usage is TRBJ2-5, with 14 bases fitting TRBD2. The CDR3 sequence is 17 residues long. V was clipped by 5 bases and J by 7 bases; unmatched bases: 12. Germline V gene data show CDR1 as SEHNR and CDR2 as FQNEAQ (reference sequence). CDR3 DNA: TGTGCCAGCAGCCCCCTCGCCGGGACTAGCGGGAGCTCGACCCAGTACTTC. Its translation: CASSPLAGTSGSSTQYF.

J is TRBJ1-3 and V is TRBV18; D gene unclear. This CDR3 region has 17 residues. V dropped 3 bases and J dropped 0 bases, with 15 bases sitting between them. Germline V lookup: CDR1 KGHSH, CDR2 LQKENI. DNA for the CDR3: TGTGCCAGCTCACCCCTTAAAGGACTTTTCTCTGGAAACACCATATATTTT. Translation gives CASSPLKGLFSGNTIYF.

This rearrangement joins TRBV6-6 to TRBJ2-3; 9 bases line up with TRBD2. The CDR3 sequence is 15 residues long. Germline V CDR1 and CDR2: MNHNY, SVGAGI (reference sequence). Losses at the gene ends were 5 bases for V and 1 base for J; bases not matched to a gene: 4. The chain's CDR3 is CASSIIAGGTDTQYF. The CDR3 DNA is TGTGCCAGCAGTATAATAGCGGGGGGCACAGATACGCAGTATTTT.

J is TRBJ2-1 and V is TRBV28; tentatively, D is TRBD1 (5 bases). CDR1 MDHEN and CDR2 SYDVKM come from the germline V gene. V was pared by 2 bases and J by 16 bases, with 12 bases between. This CDR3 is 11 amino acids long. As DNA, the CDR3 is TGTGCCAGCAGTTTAGGCAGGGTAGGTTTCTTC. Encoded protein: CASSLGRVGFF. Together with reference TRBV28 and TRBJ2-1, the CDR3 gives the full variable domain: DVKVTQSSRYLVKRTGEKVFLECVQDMDHENMFWYRQDPGLGLRLIYFSYDVKMKEKGDIPEGYSVSREKKERFSLILESASTNQTSMYLCASSLGRVGFFGPGTRLTVL.